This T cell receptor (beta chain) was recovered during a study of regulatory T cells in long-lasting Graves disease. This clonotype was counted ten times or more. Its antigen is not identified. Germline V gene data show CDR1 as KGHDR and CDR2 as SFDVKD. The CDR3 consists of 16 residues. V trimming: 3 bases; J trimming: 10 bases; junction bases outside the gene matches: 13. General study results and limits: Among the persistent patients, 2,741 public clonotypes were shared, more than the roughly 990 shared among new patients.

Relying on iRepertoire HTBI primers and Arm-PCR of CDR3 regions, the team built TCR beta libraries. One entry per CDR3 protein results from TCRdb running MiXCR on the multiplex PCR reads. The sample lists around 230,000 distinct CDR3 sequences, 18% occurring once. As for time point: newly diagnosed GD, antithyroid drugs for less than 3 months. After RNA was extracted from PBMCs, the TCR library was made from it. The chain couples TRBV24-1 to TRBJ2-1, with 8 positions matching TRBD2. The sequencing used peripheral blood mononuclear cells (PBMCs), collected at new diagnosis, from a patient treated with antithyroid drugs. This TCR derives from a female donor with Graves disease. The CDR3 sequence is CATSDSAGGGVGEQFF. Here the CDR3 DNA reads TGTGCCACCAGTGATAGCGCGGGAGGCGGGGTGGGCGAGCAGTTCTTC.